These T cell receptor beta chains were read from a single sample in a study of response to subunit inactivated influenza vaccine. TCRdb redid the calling of the RT-PCR reads with MiXCR, one entry per CDR3 protein. The table has approximately 700,000 distinct CDR3 sequences, approximately 15% seen once. Sequencing used PBMCs from blood, obtained around two weeks before vaccination. The source of these receptors is a man aged 50 to 60 who received an inactivated influenza vaccine. CDR3s leave out the opening cysteine and the closing phenylalanine or tryptophan.

cdr3_aa j_call v_call
ASSHGQGNQPQH TRBJ1-5 TRBV12-3/TRBV12-4
ASKRELIADTQY TRBJ2-3 TRBV14
ASSNVGTSGKGLF TRBJ2-1 TRBV5-1
ASSDDYREQY TRBJ2-7 TRBV4-1
ASSSYIGQGPQPQH TRBJ1-5 TRBV27
ARKRDRKMKYEQY TRBJ2-7 TRBV12-3/TRBV12-4
ASTNGAQETQY TRBJ2-5 TRBV6-1
ASSVGGEEYNEQF TRBJ2-1 TRBV9
ASSEKRGDYGYT TRBJ1-2 TRBV6-1
ASSLDPGGTQH TRBJ1-5 TRBV11-2
SVGREGVTEAF TRBJ1-1 TRBV29-1
ASTPGTSVTGELF TRBJ2-2 TRBV4-2
ASANRDRGKDTQY TRBJ2-3 TRBV12-3/TRBV12-4
ASSDGPGTGGGYT TRBJ1-2 TRBV10-2